These 10 T cell receptor beta chains share one sample of origin, sequenced in a study of blood T cell repertoires in COVID-19. Produced via immunoSEQ multiplex PCR; TCRdb's table is partial and in-frame only. Among about 49,000 clones listed, over 80% were seen once. Sequenced input: peripheral blood. Source of these receptors: a woman aged 80 or older with COVID-19, enrolled during active disease.

V gene TRBV7-2 combines with J gene TRBJ1-4; TRBD1 matches at 7 bases. Germline-derived CDR1 and CDR2 are SGHTA and FQGNSA. CDR3 length equals 16 residues. Unmatched junction bases numbered 6, after V lost 3 bases and J lost 2 bases. The CDR3 DNA follows: TGTGCCAGCAGCTTCCGACAGGGAATCACTAATGAAAAACTGTTTTTT. Its protein product is CASSFRQGITNEKLFF.

The rearrangement links TRBV28 to TRBJ1-1; 8 bases map to TRBD1. The CDR3 spans 15 residues. V lost 2 bases, J lost 6 bases, and 8 bases stayed unmatched. The germline V gene encodes CDR1 MDHEN and CDR2 SYDVKM. This chain's CDR3 is CASSLMGQEVSEAFF. In DNA form, the CDR3 reads TGTGCCAGCAGTTTAATGGGACAGGAGGTATCTGAAGCTTTCTTT.

This clone came up once. The chain links TRBV28 to TRBJ2-7; 8 nucleotides agree with TRBD2. The CDR3 is made up of 15 amino acids. V was pared by 6 bases and J by 7 bases, with 14 bases of the junction left unmatched. The germline gives CDR1 MDHEN, CDR2 SYDVKM. The DNA of the CDR3 is TGTGCCAGCAGCCACGGGGGCGCCGGGAGGGGGGAGCAGTACTTC. Its translation is CASSHGGAGRGEQYF.

This clone was recorded once. V and J are TRBV6-5 and TRBJ1-3; D uncertain. Trimming removed 0 bases at V and 1 base at J, with 7 bases between. The CDR3 consists of 15 residues. Looked up from germline, CDR1 is MNHEY and CDR2 is SVGAGI. CDR3 loop: CASSYSAGSGNTIYF. The DNA of the CDR3 is TGTGCCAGCAGTTACTCAGCGGGATCTGGAAACACCATATATTTT.

This clone was picked up one time. This chain links TRBV28 with TRBJ2-3; TRBD2 is a possible D gene (6 bases). The CDR3 spans 16 residues. Germline V lookup: CDR1 MDHEN, CDR2 SYDVKM. Trimming pared 2 bases from V and 5 bases from J, leaving 17 bases between. The CDR3 nucleotides read TGTGCCAGCAGTTTAGTCGGGACTCTAGCAGTAGATACGCAGTATTTT. This sequence encodes CASSLVGTLAVDTQYF. Together with reference TRBV28 and TRBJ2-3, the CDR3 gives the full variable domain: DVKVTQSSRYLVKRTGEKVFLECVQDMDHENMFWYRQDPGLGLRLIYFSYDVKMKEKGDIPEGYSVSREKKERFSLILESASTNQTSMYLCASSLVGTLAVDTQYFGPGTRLTVL.

V gene TRBV27 combines with J gene TRBJ2-7; the D gene is possibly TRBD2 (5 bases). This CDR3 has 13 residues. Germline loops: CDR1 MNHEY, CDR2 SMNVEV (reference sequence). V was shortened by 2 bases and J by 0 bases, with 5 bases between the two germline ends. The CDR3 reads CASSLTSSYEQYF. The CDR3 bases are TGTGCCAGCAGTTTAACTAGCTCCTACGAGCAGTACTTC.

V is TRBV6-5 and J is TRBJ1-2; D gene unclear. In germline, CDR1 is MNHEY, CDR2 SVGAGI. The V and J ends lost 7 bases and 6 bases respectively, with 15 bases between them. The CDR3 extends over 13 amino acids. The CDR3 coding sequence is TGTGCCAGCAAAAGGTACGGTGCGGATGGCTACACCTTC. This gives the protein CASKRYGADGYTF.

The rearrangement joins TRBV5-1 to TRBJ2-7; possibly TRBD2 for D (6 bases). The CDR3 spans 14 residues. Trimming took off 4 bases at V and 6 bases at J, with 17 bases between the two ends. Germline V gene lookup returns CDR1 SGHRS and CDR2 YFSETQ. The CDR3 spells CASSPGTALTEQYF. The CDR3 DNA is TGCGCCAGCAGCCCCGGGACTGCCCTCACCGAGCAGTACTTC. The full variable domain, its missing parts supplied by reference TRBV5-1 and TRBJ2-7, is KAGVTQTPRYLIKTRGQQVTLSCSPISGHRSVSWYQQTPGQGLQFLFEYFSETQRNKGNFPGRFSGRQFSNSRSEMNVSTLELGDSALYLCASSPGTALTEQYFGPGTRLTVT.

The rearrangement links TRBV28 to TRBJ1-5; 9 bases are shared with TRBD1. CDR1 and CDR2 from the germline V gene are MDHEN and SYDVKM. The CDR3 sequence is 13 residues long. With V trimmed by 7 bases and J by 7 bases, 5 bases remained unmatched. The CDR3 here is CASNRGLGQPQHF. The CDR3 bases are TGTGCCAGCAACAGGGGGCTGGGGCAGCCCCAGCATTTT.

The genes are TRBV2 and TRBJ2-5, with 13 bases aligning to TRBD2. The J segment lost 2 bases and the V segment lost 11 bases, leaving 8 bases of the junction unmatched. In germline, CDR1 is SNHLY, CDR2 FYNNEI. The CDR3 runs to 15 residues. CDR3 protein: CAGGLAGVIQETQYF. The CDR3 coding sequence is TGTGCCGGAGGACTAGCGGGGGTCATACAAGAGACCCAGTACTTC.